Sequencing of this T cell receptor (beta chain) was carried out in a study of blood T cells in healthy people across ages. The germline gives CDR1 SGHVS, CDR2 FQNEAQ. The CDR3 has 15 residues. J gave up 4 bases and V 1 base, and 4 bases lay outside the gene matches. Study results and limitations: Per million T cells, TCR beta diversity dropped about linearly as age rose.

A J-beta primer mix and a sample-barcoded 5' primer were used in a second PCR of roughly 7 to 12 cycles. MiXCR, applied by TCRdb to the 5' RACE reads, yields one record per CDR3 protein. The sample lists some 900,000 distinct CDR3 sequences; roughly 43% were seen once. About this clonotype: The antigen remains unidentified.

The source of this sequence is a man aged 25-45 years in good health. This rearrangement joins TRBV7-8 to TRBJ2-3; 8 bases are a match to TRBD1. Sequenced material: blood. The CDR3 here is CASSLVAGGADTQYF. CDR3 in DNA: TGTGCCAGCAGCTTAGTCGCAGGGGGCGCAGATACGCAGTATTTT.